This T cell receptor beta chain was profiled in a study of CD4+ T cells in melanoma. Findings and caveats of the study: Reportedly, melanoma neoantigen-specific CD4+ T cells showed varied differentiation states. CD8+ T cell, macrophage and B cell function reportedly correlated with neoantigen-specific CD4+ T cells.

Trimming stripped 4 bases from V and 6 bases from J, with 12 bases between. This CDR3 is 12 amino acids long. Germline CDR1 GTSNPN, CDR2 SVGIG (reference sequence). TCRdb's table, derived via immunoSEQ multiplex PCR, lists solely in-frame clones and lacks some. The data show about 140,000 clones, with about 93% seen just once and 1.5% to 1.7% held by the top ten. Worth noting for this clone: Its antigen is undetermined.

This chain connects TRBV30 to TRBJ2-5; TRBD1 is a possible D gene (5 bases). This receptor was obtained from a human donor with melanoma. CDR3 sequence reads: CAWNPAGKTQYF. In DNA form, the CDR3 reads TGTGCCTGGAATCCGGCAGGGAAGACCCAGTACTTC.